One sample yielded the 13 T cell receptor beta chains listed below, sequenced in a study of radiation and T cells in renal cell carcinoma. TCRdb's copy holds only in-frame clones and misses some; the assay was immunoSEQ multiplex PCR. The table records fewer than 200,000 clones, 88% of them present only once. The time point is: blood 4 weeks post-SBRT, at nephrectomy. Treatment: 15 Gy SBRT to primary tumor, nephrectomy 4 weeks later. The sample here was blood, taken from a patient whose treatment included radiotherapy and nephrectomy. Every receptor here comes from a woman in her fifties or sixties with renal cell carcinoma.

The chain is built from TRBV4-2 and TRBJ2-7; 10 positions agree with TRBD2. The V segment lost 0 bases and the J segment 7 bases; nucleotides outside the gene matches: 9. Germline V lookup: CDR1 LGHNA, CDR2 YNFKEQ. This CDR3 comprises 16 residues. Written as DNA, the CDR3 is TGTGCCAGCAGCCAAGACGTCGAGCGGGGGGGAAGGGAGCAGTACTTC. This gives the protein CASSQDVERGGREQYF.

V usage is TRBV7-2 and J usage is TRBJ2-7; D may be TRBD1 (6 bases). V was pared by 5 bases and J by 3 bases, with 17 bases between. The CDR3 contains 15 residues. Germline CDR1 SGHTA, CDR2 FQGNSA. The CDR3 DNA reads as TGTGCCAGCAGCCCCCAAAGACAGGCGCTCTACGAGCAGTACTTC. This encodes CASSPQRQALYEQYF.

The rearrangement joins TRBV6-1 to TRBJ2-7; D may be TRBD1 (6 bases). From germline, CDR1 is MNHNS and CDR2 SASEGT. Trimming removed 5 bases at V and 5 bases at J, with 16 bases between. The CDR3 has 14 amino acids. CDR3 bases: TGTGCCAGCAGTAAGACCGACAGGACAGACGAGCAGTACTTC. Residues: CASSKTDRTDEQYF.

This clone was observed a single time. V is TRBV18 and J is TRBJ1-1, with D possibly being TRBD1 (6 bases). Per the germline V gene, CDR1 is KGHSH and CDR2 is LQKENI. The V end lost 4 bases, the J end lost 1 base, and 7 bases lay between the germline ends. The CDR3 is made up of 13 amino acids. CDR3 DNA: TGTGCCAGCTCACAGGGGGAGAACACTGAAGCTTTCTTT. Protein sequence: CASSQGENTEAFF.

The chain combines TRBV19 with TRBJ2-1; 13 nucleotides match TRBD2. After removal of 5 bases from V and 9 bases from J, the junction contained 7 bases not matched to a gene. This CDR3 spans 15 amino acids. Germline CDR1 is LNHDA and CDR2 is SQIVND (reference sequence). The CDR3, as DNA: TGTGCCAGTAGTCAACTAGCGGGGGGGCAGGGTGAGCAGTTCTTC. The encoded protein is CASSQLAGGQGEQFF.

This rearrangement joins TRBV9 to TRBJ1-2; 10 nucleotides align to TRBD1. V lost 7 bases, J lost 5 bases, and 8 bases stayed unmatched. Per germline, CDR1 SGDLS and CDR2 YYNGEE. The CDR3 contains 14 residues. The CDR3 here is CASGGQGMRYGYTF. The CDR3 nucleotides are TGTGCCAGCGGGGGACAGGGGATGCGGTATGGCTACACCTTC.

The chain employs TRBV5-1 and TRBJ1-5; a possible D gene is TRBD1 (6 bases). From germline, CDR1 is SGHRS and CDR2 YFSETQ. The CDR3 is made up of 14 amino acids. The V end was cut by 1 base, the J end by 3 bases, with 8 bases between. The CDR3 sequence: CASSLTGNNQPQHF. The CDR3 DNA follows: TGCGCCAGCAGCTTGACAGGGAACAATCAGCCCCAGCATTTT.

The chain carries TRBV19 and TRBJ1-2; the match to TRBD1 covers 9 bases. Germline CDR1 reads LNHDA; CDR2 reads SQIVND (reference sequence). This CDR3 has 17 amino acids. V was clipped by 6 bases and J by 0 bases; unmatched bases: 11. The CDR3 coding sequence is TGTGCCAGTAGCCTCCCTGGGGGGACAGGGACTAACTATGGCTACACCTTC. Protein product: CASSLPGGTGTNYGYTF.

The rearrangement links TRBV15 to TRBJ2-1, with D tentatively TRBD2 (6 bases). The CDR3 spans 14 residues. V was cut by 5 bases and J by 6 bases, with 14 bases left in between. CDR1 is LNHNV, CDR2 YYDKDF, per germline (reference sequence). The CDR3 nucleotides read TGTGCCACCAGCGGAACTAGGACTACCAATGAGCAGTTCTTC. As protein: CATSGTRTTNEQFF.

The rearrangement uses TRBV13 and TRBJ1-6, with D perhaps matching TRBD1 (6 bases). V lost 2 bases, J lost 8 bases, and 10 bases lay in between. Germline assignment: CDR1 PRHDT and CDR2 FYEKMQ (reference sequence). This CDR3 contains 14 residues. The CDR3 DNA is TGTGCCAGCAGCTTATCTACAGGGTATTCACCCCTCCACTTT. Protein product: CASSLSTGYSPLHF.

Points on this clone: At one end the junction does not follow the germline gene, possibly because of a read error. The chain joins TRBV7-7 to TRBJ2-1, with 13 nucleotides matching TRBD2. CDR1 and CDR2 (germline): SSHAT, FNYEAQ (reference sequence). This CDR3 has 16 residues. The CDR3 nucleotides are TGTGCTAGCAGCTTAGCGGGACTAGCGGGGTTTAATGAGCAGTTCTTC. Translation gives CASSLAGLAGFNEQFF.

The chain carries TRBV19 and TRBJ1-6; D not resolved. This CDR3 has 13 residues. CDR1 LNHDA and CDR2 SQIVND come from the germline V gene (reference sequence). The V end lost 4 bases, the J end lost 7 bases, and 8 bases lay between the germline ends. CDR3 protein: CASSSMGNSPLHF. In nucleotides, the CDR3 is TGTGCCAGTAGTAGTATGGGAAATTCACCCCTCCACTTT.

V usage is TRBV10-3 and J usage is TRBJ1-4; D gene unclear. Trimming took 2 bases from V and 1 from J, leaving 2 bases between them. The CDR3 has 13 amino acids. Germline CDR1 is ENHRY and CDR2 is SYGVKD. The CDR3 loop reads CAISERTNEKLFF. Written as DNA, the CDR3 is TGTGCCATCAGTGAGCGAACTAATGAAAAACTGTTTTTT.